The 10 T cell receptor beta chains below come from one sample, sequenced in a study of cytomegalovirus exposure and HLA in healthy donors. Use of 60 Vbeta and 13 Jbeta primers characterized the PCR. Data came from immunoSEQ multiplex PCR; TCRdb stores just in-frame clones and leaves some out. The table includes over 150,000 clones, about 83% detected once. The sequenced sample was PBMCs. Every receptor here comes from a woman aged 40 to 49 in good health and CMV-seronegative.

The genes are TRBV5-1 and TRBJ1-5; D not certain. V lost 2 bases and J lost 1, with 10 bases in between. This CDR3 comprises 15 residues. Germline V gene sequence: CDR1 SGHRS, CDR2 YFSETQ. The CDR3 sequence: CASSLGDGSNQPQHF. The CDR3 DNA follows: TGCGCCAGCAGCTTAGGAGATGGAAGCAATCAGCCCCAGCATTTT. Full variable domain (missing parts from reference TRBV5-1 and TRBJ1-5): KAGVTQTPRYLIKTRGQQVTLSCSPISGHRSVSWYQQTPGQGLQFLFEYFSETQRNKGNFPGRFSGRQFSNSRSEMNVSTLELGDSALYLCASSLGDGSNQPQHFGDGTRLSIL.

The genes are TRBV25-1 and TRBJ2-7, with 7 bases fitting TRBD2. The junction had 3 bases not matched to a gene; V was cut back by 0 bases and J by 1 base. Germline values: CDR1 MGHDK, CDR2 SYGVNS. The CDR3 is 15 residues long. The DNA of the CDR3 is TGTGCCAGCAGTGAATATGAGCGGGATTCCTACGAGCAGTACTTC. Translating it yields CASSEYERDSYEQYF.

This chain connects TRBV7-2 to TRBJ2-3; TRBD2 is a possible D gene (6 bases). Germline V gene data show CDR1 as SGHTA and CDR2 as FQGNSA. The CDR3 extends over 13 amino acids. V lost 5 bases to trimming and J lost 6 bases, with 12 bases between them. The CDR3 is CASSRLVRDTQYF. The CDR3 DNA reads TGTGCCAGCAGCCGACTAGTTCGGGATACGCAGTATTTT. The full variable domain, in which reference TRBV7-2 and TRBJ2-3 provide the parts outside the CDR3, is GAGVSQSPSNKVTEKGKDVELRCDPISGHTALYWYRQSLGQGLEFLIYFQGNSAPDKSGLPSDRFSAERTGGSVSTLTIQRTQQEDSAVYLCASSRLVRDTQYFGPGTRLTVL.

The sample holds one count of this clone. V usage is TRBV5-4 and J usage is TRBJ1-2; 9 positions agree with TRBD1. CDR1 is SGHNT and CDR2 is YYREEE in the germline V gene (reference sequence). The V gene end was trimmed by 3 bases and the J gene end by 0 bases; junction bases not matched to a gene: 6. The CDR3 contains 16 residues. In DNA, the CDR3 is TGTGCCAGCAGCTCGAGGACAGGGGCATCTAACTATGGCTACACCTTC. Protein: CASSSRTGASNYGYTF.

The rearrangement links TRBV6-1 to TRBJ2-2, with D perhaps TRBD1 (5 bases). V was pared by 6 bases and J by 1 base, with 9 bases between. CDR1 MNHNS and CDR2 SASEGT come from the germline V gene. This CDR3 is 14 amino acids long. CDR3 sequence: CASSQGRNTGELFF. The CDR3 DNA reads TGTGCCAGCAGCCAGGGCCGGAACACCGGGGAGCTGTTTTTT.

This clone is a singleton in its sample. The chain joins TRBV14 to TRBJ2-5; TRBD2 might be the D (5 bases). Per germline, CDR1 SGHDN and CDR2 FVKESK. The V end was cut by 4 bases, the J end by 5 bases, with 20 bases between. The CDR3 has 16 residues. The CDR3 bases are TGTGCCAGCAGCCTCCGGACTGGCACCGTTTGGGAGACCCAGTACTTC. This codes for CASSLRTGTVWETQYF.

V and J are TRBV25-1 and TRBJ1-2, with TRBD1 as a possible D gene (6 bases). Germline V gives CDR1 MGHDK, CDR2 SYGVNS. The length of the CDR3 is 15 residues. V lost 6 bases, J lost 4 bases, and 18 bases lay in between. This CDR3 reads CASRPSIEGGYGYTF. The CDR3 nucleotides read TGTGCCAGCAGGCCCTCGATCGAAGGGGGCTATGGCTACACCTTC.

The chain is built from TRBV5-6 and TRBJ2-1; TRBD2 aligns across 7 bases. The CDR3 is made up of 14 amino acids. With 5 bases clipped from V and 10 bases from J, the junction kept 12 bases outside the gene matches. The germline gives CDR1 SGHDT, CDR2 YYEEEE. CDR3 nucleotides: TGTGCCAGCAGGAAGGAAGCGGGGTCGAGGGAGCAGTTCTTC. Translating gives CASRKEAGSREQFF.

There are a few counts of this clone. The rearrangement joins TRBV19 to TRBJ1-6, with 8 bases that match TRBD1. Germline V gene data show CDR1 as LNHDA and CDR2 as SQIVND (reference sequence). Germline trimming cut 11 bases from V and 9 bases from J; bases unmatched to any gene: 9. The CDR3 covers 13 residues. CDR3 sequence (DNA): TGTGCCGGGGCGACAGGGGATAGTTCACCCCTCCACTTT. This sequence encodes CAGATGDSSPLHF.

The rearrangement uses TRBV28 and TRBJ2-7; D gene uncertain. Trimming stripped 3 bases from V and 1 base from J, with 7 bases between. Germline CDR1 MDHEN, CDR2 SYDVKM. The CDR3 loop spans 13 amino acids. The CDR3 bases are TGTGCCAGCAGTTTGCCCGGTTCCTACGAGCAGTACTTC. Its translation is CASSLPGSYEQYF.